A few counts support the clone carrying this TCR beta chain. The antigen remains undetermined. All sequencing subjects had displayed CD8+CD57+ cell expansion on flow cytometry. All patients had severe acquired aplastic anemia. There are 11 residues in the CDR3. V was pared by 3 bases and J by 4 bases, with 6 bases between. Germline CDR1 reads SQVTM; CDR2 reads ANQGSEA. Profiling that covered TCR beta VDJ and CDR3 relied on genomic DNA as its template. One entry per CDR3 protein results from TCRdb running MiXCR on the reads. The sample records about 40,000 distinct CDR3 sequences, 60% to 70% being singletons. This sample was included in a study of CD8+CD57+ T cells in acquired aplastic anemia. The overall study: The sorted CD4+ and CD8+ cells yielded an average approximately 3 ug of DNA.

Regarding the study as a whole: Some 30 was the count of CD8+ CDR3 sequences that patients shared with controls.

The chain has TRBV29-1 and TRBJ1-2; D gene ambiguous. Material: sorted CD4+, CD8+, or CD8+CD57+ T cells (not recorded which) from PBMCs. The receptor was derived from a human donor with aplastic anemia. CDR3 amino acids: CSVEGLYGYTF. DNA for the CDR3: TGCAGCGTTGAGGGCCTCTATGGCTACACCTTC.